The 5 T cell receptor beta chains listed next were all sequenced from one sample in a study of radiation and T cells in renal cell carcinoma. Repertoires were generated with immunoSEQ multiplex PCR, while TCRdb's copy carries only in-frame clones and drops some. The repertoire consists of 120,000 to 150,000 clones, with 75% to 90% occurring once and the leading ten covering under 30%. Stated time point: baseline pretreatment blood. The treatment is: 15 Gy SBRT to primary tumor, nephrectomy 4 weeks later. The source was blood, collected from a patient whose treatment included radiotherapy and nephrectomy. These receptors all stem from a woman in her 50s with renal cell carcinoma.

The chain uses TRBV7-9 and TRBJ2-7, with 9 nucleotides matching TRBD1. V lost 2 bases, J lost 5 bases, and 10 bases stayed unmatched. Germline-derived CDR1 and CDR2 are SEHNR and FQNEAQ (reference sequence). There are 16 residues in the CDR3. CDR3: CASSLNFGTGSHEQYF. CDR3 nucleotide sequence: TGTGCCAGCAGCTTAAATTTCGGGACAGGGTCCCACGAGCAGTACTTC.

V gene TRBV6-1 combines with J gene TRBJ1-1; D not certain. Per germline, CDR1 MNHNS and CDR2 SASEGT. The germline V and J ends were trimmed by 7 bases and 0 bases, with 9 bases remaining between them. This CDR3 region has 13 residues. CDR3 DNA: TGTGCCAGCACACGGGTGATGAACACTGAAGCTTTCTTT. Its protein product is CASTRVMNTEAFF.

The J gene is TRBJ1-3, the V gene TRBV4-1, with unresolved D. Trimming stripped 4 bases from V and 3 bases from J, with 16 bases between. Germline CDR1 is MGHRA and CDR2 is YSYEKL. This CDR3 contains 16 residues. The CDR3 DNA is TGCGCCAGCAGCCCAGGTCCGGGCGGCTATGGAAACACCATATATTTT. Protein: CASSPGPGGYGNTIYF.

The chain links TRBV5-6 to TRBJ1-1; D may be TRBD1 (5 bases). V shed 3 bases and J shed 4 bases, with 13 bases lying between them. The germline V gene has CDR1 SGHDT and CDR2 YYEEEE. This CDR3 contains 14 residues. The DNA for the CDR3 is TGTGCCAGCAGCTCGCCAGGGCGGGTCACTGAAGCTTTCTTT. Translated: CASSSPGRVTEAFF.

The count of this clone is one. The chain employs TRBV7-7 and TRBJ2-5; D unclear. V lost 3 bases, J lost 3 bases, and 8 bases lay in between. This CDR3 comprises 13 residues. Per the germline V gene, CDR1 is SSHAT and CDR2 is FNYEAQ (reference sequence). Here the CDR3 DNA reads TGTGCCAGCAGCTTTGGGCCCGAAGAGACCCAGTACTTC. Protein product: CASSFGPEETQYF.